Detailed here is one T cell receptor beta chain. The antigen is unknown. After removal of 5 bases from V and 8 bases from J, the junction contained 10 bases not matched to a gene. The length of the CDR3 is 15 residues. The V gene's germline CDR1 is MDHEN and CDR2 SYDVKM. The sample originates from a study of radiotherapy plus CTLA-4 blockade in lung cancer. General study points: Radiotherapy plus ipilimumab was followed by expansion in blood of tumor-derived TCR clones.

TCRdb's table, derived via immunoSEQ multiplex PCR, lists solely in-frame clones and lacks some. The repertoire holds 70,000 to 90,000 clones, with around 90% as singletons. The receptor was derived from a human donor with non-small cell lung cancer who had stable disease on radiotherapy plus ipilimumab. The chain employs TRBV28 and TRBJ1-2; 11 positions match TRBD1. Sample: peripheral blood, taken from a patient treated with radiotherapy plus ipilimumab. CDR3 in DNA: TGTGCCAGCAGTCCACCGGGACAGGGGGTTGGAGGCTACACCTTC. It specifies CASSPPGQGVGGYTF.